This is a list of T cell receptor beta chains from one sample in a study of blood T cell repertoires in COVID-19. TCRdb's copy holds only in-frame clones and misses some; the assay was immunoSEQ multiplex PCR. The data show 270,000 or so clones, around 92% seen once. Material for sequencing was peripheral blood. The origin of the receptors is a woman younger than 45 with COVID-19, enrolled during active disease. Each CDR3 is given with its conserved first and last residue. A D gene is named only where the DNA matches it firmly. Size is omitted from some rows. Given values are once, few, many or a class for expanded clones.

D gene: -
clone size: once
V gene: TRBV5-5
J gene: TRBJ2-1
CDR3 DNA: TGTGCCAGCAGCTTGGCAGGTAAACCATACAATGAGCAGTTCTTC
CDR3 protein: CASSLAGKPYNEQFF

D gene: -
clone size: once
V gene: TRBV3-1/TRBV3-2
J gene: TRBJ1-6
CDR3 DNA: TGTGCCAGCAGCCATGGGACTCAAGGGAATTCACCCCTCCACTTT
CDR3 protein: CASSHGTQGNSPLHF

D gene: -
clone size: -
V gene: TRBV7-9
J gene: TRBJ1-1
CDR3 DNA: TGTGCCAGCACCTCGGGTGATGTGGAGAAAAACACTGAAGCTTTCTTT
CDR3 protein: CASTSGDVEKNTEAFF

D gene: -
clone size: -
V gene: TRBV4-1
J gene: TRBJ1-4
CDR3 DNA: TGCGCCAGCAGCCTCTTGAACAGGGAGCGGGAAAAACTGTTTTTT
CDR3 protein: CASSLLNREREKLFF

D gene: -
clone size: -
V gene: TRBV20-1
J gene: TRBJ2-7
CDR3 DNA: TGCAGTGCTAGTTCATTGACAGGCTCCTACGAGCAGTACTTC
CDR3 protein: CSASSLTGSYEQYF

D gene: TRBD2
clone size: -
V gene: TRBV15
J gene: TRBJ2-1
CDR3 DNA: TGTGCCACCAGCAGACGGGGGGGCACCTACAATGAGCAGTTCTTC
CDR3 protein: CATSRRGGTYNEQFF

D gene: -
clone size: -
V gene: TRBV18
J gene: TRBJ2-7
CDR3 DNA: TGTGCCAGCTCACCACCGGGGGCCACCTACGAGCAGTACTTC
CDR3 protein: CASSPPGATYEQYF

D gene: -
clone size: -
V gene: TRBV9
J gene: TRBJ1-1
CDR3 DNA: TGTGCCAGCAGCGAGATAACAGGGAACACTGAAGCTTTCTTT
CDR3 protein: CASSEITGNTEAFF

D gene: TRBD2
clone size: -
V gene: TRBV19
J gene: TRBJ2-1
CDR3 DNA: TGTGCCAGTACCCTGGCGGGAGGTCACAATGAGCAGTTCTTC
CDR3 protein: CASTLAGGHNEQFF

D gene: -
clone size: -
V gene: TRBV9
J gene: TRBJ2-2
CDR3 DNA: TGTGCCAGCAGCCCCTCGGGATTACCGACCGGGGAGCTGTTTTTT
CDR3 protein: CASSPSGLPTGELFF

D gene: TRBD2
clone size: -
V gene: TRBV9
J gene: TRBJ2-3
CDR3 DNA: TGTGCCAGCAGCCCGCGTAATAGCGGGGGGGCCACAGATACGCAGTATTTT
CDR3 protein: CASSPRNSGGATDTQYF

D gene: -
clone size: -
V gene: TRBV6-4
J gene: TRBJ1-2
CDR3 DNA: TGTGCCAGCAGTGACACCCCAGGGGTTTATGGCTACACCTTC
CDR3 protein: CASSDTPGVYGYTF

D gene: TRBD2
clone size: -
V gene: TRBV15
J gene: TRBJ2-5
CDR3 DNA: TGTGCCACCAGCAGCCAGCGGGGACTACAAGAGACCCAGTACTTC
CDR3 protein: CATSSQRGLQETQYF

D gene: -
clone size: -
V gene: TRBV10-3
J gene: TRBJ1-1
CDR3 DNA: TGTGCCATCAGTGAGTCGGGGCGCACTGAAGCTTTCTTT
CDR3 protein: CAISESGRTEAFF

D gene: TRBD1
clone size: -
V gene: TRBV7-9
J gene: TRBJ1-2
CDR3 DNA: TGTGCCAGCAGCTCGGACAGGGATCTAGACTATGGCTACACCTTC
CDR3 protein: CASSSDRDLDYGYTF

D gene: -
clone size: -
V gene: TRBV5-1
J gene: TRBJ2-7
CDR3 DNA: TGCGCCAGCAGCCTAGACAGGAGCTCCTACGAGCAGTACTTC
CDR3 protein: CASSLDRSSYEQYF

D gene: TRBD1
clone size: -
V gene: TRBV5-6
J gene: TRBJ2-7
CDR3 DNA: TGTGCCAGCAGCTTGGCCGGGACAGGCAGCGAGCAGTACTTC
CDR3 protein: CASSLAGTGSEQYF

D gene: -
clone size: -
V gene: TRBV4-1
J gene: TRBJ2-7
CDR3 DNA: TGCGCCAGCAGCGAACCGGGACTGGGGGCCTACGAGCAGTACTTC
CDR3 protein: CASSEPGLGAYEQYF

D gene: TRBD1
clone size: -
V gene: TRBV5-1
J gene: TRBJ2-1
CDR3 DNA: TGCGCCAGCAGCTTAACCAGGACAGGAGTGATGTACAATGAGCAGTTCTTC
CDR3 protein: CASSLTRTGVMYNEQFF

D gene: -
clone size: -
V gene: TRBV2
J gene: TRBJ2-7
CDR3 DNA: TGTGCCAGCAGTGAAGGGGGCCCCGGCTACGAGCAGTACTTC
CDR3 protein: CASSEGGPGYEQYF

D gene: TRBD2
clone size: -
V gene: TRBV19
J gene: TRBJ2-1
CDR3 DNA: TGTGCCAGTAGTATCACTAGCGGGGGGTTCACCTACAATGAGCAGTTCTTC
CDR3 protein: CASSITSGGFTYNEQFF

D gene: -
clone size: -
V gene: TRBV10-2
J gene: TRBJ1-5
CDR3 DNA: TGCGCCAGCAGTGAGTGGGGGGGGACTGATCAGCCCCAGCATTTT
CDR3 protein: CASSEWGGTDQPQHF

D gene: TRBD1
clone size: -
V gene: TRBV5-1
J gene: TRBJ1-2
CDR3 DNA: TGCGCCAGCAGCTTGGGACAGGGCCATGGAGGCTACACCTTC
CDR3 protein: CASSLGQGHGGYTF

D gene: -
clone size: -
V gene: TRBV7-9
J gene: TRBJ2-2
CDR3 DNA: TGTGCCAGCAGCTTGTGGGGGCGAGGGAACACCGGGGAGCTGTTTTTT
CDR3 protein: CASSLWGRGNTGELFF

D gene: -
clone size: -
V gene: TRBV23-1
J gene: TRBJ2-7
CDR3 DNA: TGCGCCAGCAGTCAATATTGGACAGAAGCCGCCCCATACGAGCAGTACTTC
CDR3 protein: CASSQYWTEAAPYEQYF

D gene: -
clone size: -
V gene: TRBV5-4
J gene: TRBJ1-6
CDR3 DNA: TGTGCCAGCAGCTTTATCCTGAGTAATTCACCCCTCCACTTT
CDR3 protein: CASSFILSNSPLHF

D gene: -
clone size: once
V gene: TRBV5-1
J gene: TRBJ1-1
CDR3 DNA: TGCGCCAGCAGCTTAGTACAGGCCGTTAACACTGAAGCTTTCTTT
CDR3 protein: CASSLVQAVNTEAFF

D gene: TRBD2
clone size: -
V gene: TRBV18
J gene: TRBJ2-7
CDR3 DNA: TGTGCCAGCTCACCACCGACTAAACTGACCGGGACTAGGGTTTCCGAGCAGTACTTC
CDR3 protein: CASSPPTKLTGTRVSEQYF

D gene: -
clone size: -
V gene: TRBV19
J gene: TRBJ2-7
CDR3 DNA: TGTGCCAGTAGCGGCGGGGTGTCCTACGAGCAGTACTTC
CDR3 protein: CASSGGVSYEQYF

D gene: -
clone size: -
V gene: TRBV5-4
J gene: TRBJ2-2
CDR3 DNA: TGTGCCAGCAGCAAGGGGGGGGACACCGGGGAGCTGTTTTTT
CDR3 protein: CASSKGGDTGELFF

D gene: -
clone size: once
V gene: TRBV27
J gene: TRBJ1-2
CDR3 DNA: TGTGCCAGCAGTTTATCCCCAGGGTTAGTGGGGGGCTACACCTTC
CDR3 protein: CASSLSPGLVGGYTF

D gene: -
clone size: -
V gene: TRBV7-6
J gene: TRBJ2-5
CDR3 DNA: TGTGCCAGCAGCTTAGTGAGGCTAGCCGGAGAGACCCAGTACTTC
CDR3 protein: CASSLVRLAGETQYF

D gene: -
clone size: -
V gene: TRBV2
J gene: TRBJ1-1
CDR3 DNA: TGTGCCAGCAGGATCCGGGAGGGAGGGCAAGCTTTCTTT
CDR3 protein: CASRIREGGQAFF

D gene: TRBD2
clone size: -
V gene: TRBV10-3
J gene: TRBJ2-1
CDR3 DNA: TGTGCCATCAGTGAGGCTAGCGGGGGGGGCAATGAGCAGTTCTTC
CDR3 protein: CAISEASGGGNEQFF

D gene: TRBD1
clone size: -
V gene: TRBV15
J gene: TRBJ1-2
CDR3 DNA: TGTGCCACCAGCCGGGACAGGGTCGTTGATGGCTACACCTTC
CDR3 protein: CATSRDRVVDGYTF

D gene: -
clone size: -
V gene: TRBV7-5
J gene: TRBJ2-3
CDR3 DNA: TGTGTCAGAAGTCCACGGGTATTCCGCACAGATACGCAGTATTTT
CDR3 protein: CVRSPRVFRTDTQYF

D gene: -
clone size: many
V gene: TRBV18
J gene: TRBJ1-2
CDR3 DNA: TGTGCCAGCTCACCCGGAGAGGACTATGGCTACACCTTC
CDR3 protein: CASSPGEDYGYTF

D gene: -
clone size: -
V gene: TRBV5-6
J gene: TRBJ1-2
CDR3 DNA: TGTGCCAGCAGCTTGATAGGGGAAGCCTATGGCTACACCTTC
CDR3 protein: CASSLIGEAYGYTF

D gene: -
clone size: once
V gene: TRBV12-5
J gene: TRBJ1-1
CDR3 DNA: TGTGCTAGTGGTTCCTGGACTCCCGGGGGGACTGAAGCTTTCTTT
CDR3 protein: CASGSWTPGGTEAFF

D gene: -
clone size: -
V gene: TRBV30
J gene: TRBJ1-2
CDR3 DNA: TGTGCCTGGAGAGACCCGGGGGACTATGGCTACACCTTC
CDR3 protein: CAWRDPGDYGYTF